Listed here are 2 T cell receptor beta chains from one sample, sequenced in a study of shared clonotypes between healthy human individuals. Sequencing used immunoSEQ multiplex PCR; TCRdb keeps in-frame clones, though not all of them. The repertoire consists of about 680,000 clones, with around 73% occurring once and the leading ten covering more than 1.5%. Sequencing input: memory CD4+ T cells sorted from blood. Subset defined: CD45RA-negative fraction. These receptors came from a young woman in good health.

The chain couples TRBV19 to TRBJ1-1, with D maybe TRBD1 (6 bases). The CDR3 loop spans 14 amino acids. V shed 8 bases and J shed 11 bases, with 24 bases lying between them. Germline lookup yields CDR1 LNHDA and CDR2 SQIVND (reference sequence). CDR3 sequence reads: CASHLRTVGARAFF. CDR3 sequence (DNA): TGTGCCAGTCATCTTCGGACAGTTGGGGCTCGGGCTTTCTTT.

This clone was seen only a few times. The chain has TRBV29-1 and TRBJ1-5; D is unresolved. Germline V gene sequence: CDR1 SQVTM, CDR2 ANQGSEA. The CDR3 totals 13 residues. Trimming shortened V by 5 bases and J by 4 bases, and 12 bases separated the two germline ends. In nucleotides, the CDR3 is TGCAGCGTTAAGGTAGGAGGGAATCAGCCCCAGCATTTT. It codes for CSVKVGGNQPQHF.